This TCR beta chain came from a study of metastatic and nonmetastatic thyroid tumors (dated by TCRdb to the early 2020s). With respect to the entire study: Repertoires were compared across peripheral blood and tumor or nodule tissue samples from malignant and benign thyroid patients.

Before undergoing thyroid surgery, none of the patients had been given any kind of treatment. Using T-cell receptor beta sequencing, the researchers looked back retrospectively at clinical samples from patients, gathered between the early 2010s and the late 2010s. With regard to this clone: Its cognate antigen has yet to be identified. There are no base qualities to consult, and no much larger clone falls within one base.

The library was prepared using PCR. The instrument was an Illumina HiSeq 4000. The TCR beta-chain CDR3 region of each patient was profiled by high-throughput sequencing. Per the source publication's procedure: CDR3 differences across clinicopathological groups were used to build a classifier for discriminating distant-metastatic papillary thyroid cancer patients. The Shannon index was used to assess repertoire diversity, and the Morisita-Horn index was used to assess tumor-blood repertoire similarity. TCRdb cleaned the public reads at Q25 with fastp, built clones with MiXCR and kept in-frame beta chains. The V and J calls and clone size come from TCRdb's table, not from the authors' own analysis. The sample contains fewer than 40,000 clones, around half of them found a single time. The ten largest clones take up approximately 24% of the sample. Cut back by 1 base and 5 bases, the V and J ends lie 11 bases apart. According to the germline V gene (reference sequence), CDR1 reads GTSNPN and CDR2 reads SVGIG. The CDR3 goes from the cysteine to the phenylalanine over 14 residues. Only CDR3 DNA remains: 42 bases, in frame from the first base.

Study-wide findings and limitations: TCR beta diversity was reported as significantly higher in malignant tumors than in benign nodules, in both blood and tumor samples.

The source material was tumor tissue. Recombination linked TRBV30 to TRBJ1-4; TRBD1 is possibly the D segment (5 matching bases). This TCR came from a male donor with papillary thyroid cancer or a benign thyroid nodule (not recorded which). Some clones in this sample may be carry-over from other donors' samples. The CDR3 region has the sequence CAWSETDLNEKLFF. At the DNA level, the sequence is TGTGCCTGGAGTGAGACAGACCTCAATGAAAAACTGTTTTTT.